This paragraph reports one TCR beta chain. The antigen remains unidentified. This sample stems from a study of OX40 agonist ivuxolimab in advanced cancers. Study findings and constraints: Clonal expansion was among the lowest in partial responders at 0.1-3.0 mg/kg, especially CD8+.

TCRdb's copy holds only in-frame clones and misses some; the assay was immunoSEQ multiplex PCR. The data contain tens of thousands of clones, more than 80% of them singletons. Per germline, CDR1 SEHNR and CDR2 FQNEAQ (reference sequence). The CDR3 sequence is 14 residues long. V shed 5 bases and J shed 8 bases, with 15 bases lying between them. Peripheral blood came from all dose cohorts at three timepoints. The sample in question was CD4+ or CD8+ T cells sorted from blood, obtained in a trial of the OX40 agonist ivuxolimab. The TCR originated in an adult with an advanced solid tumor such as melanoma, head and neck, liver or kidney cancer. The V and J genes are TRBV7-9 and TRBJ1-4; D remains unclear. The CDR3 sequence: CASSPGGMGEKLFF. CDR3 DNA: TGTGCCAGCAGCCCCGGAGGGATGGGGGAAAAACTGTTTTTT.